Below are 15 T cell receptor beta chains sequenced from a single sample in a study of blood T cell repertoires in COVID-19. Measured with immunoSEQ multiplex PCR; TCRdb has only the in-frame clones, and not every one. Found here are about 220,000 clones, 86% of them singletons; the top ten hold around 3.8%. Sample: PBMCs or T cells enriched from blood (not recorded which). These receptors all come from a woman between 40 and 55 years old with acute COVID-19.

The chain is built from TRBV18 and TRBJ2-7, with TRBD1 matching 9 bases. V gave up 4 bases and J gave up 5 bases; unmatched junction bases: 6. CDR1 KGHSH and CDR2 LQKENI come from the germline V gene. The CDR3 is made up of 14 amino acids. CDR3: CASSHKQGADEQYF. In nucleotides, the CDR3 is TGTGCCAGCTCACACAAACAGGGGGCGGACGAGCAGTACTTC.

V and J are TRBV2 and TRBJ1-2, with TRBD1 matching over 7 bases. The germline V gene has CDR1 SNHLY and CDR2 FYNNEI. The CDR3 is 15 amino acids. Trimming removed 6 bases from V and 7 bases from J; junction bases left unmatched: 14. CDR3 loop: CASSQPTGADGGYTF. In nucleotides, the CDR3 is TGTGCCAGCAGCCAACCCACAGGGGCGGATGGTGGCTACACCTTC.

J is TRBJ1-5 and V is TRBV4-3; D is undetermined. This CDR3 region has 13 residues. The germline V gene encodes CDR1 LGHNA and CDR2 YSLEER. Trimming removed 0 bases at V and 7 bases at J, with 7 bases between. CDR3 loop: CASSQDEAQPQHF. CDR3 in DNA: TGCGCCAGCAGCCAAGATGAAGCCCAGCCCCAGCATTTT.

The CDR3 reads CASSLGGSARYGPQHF. CDR3 nucleotides: TGTGCCAGCAGCTTGGGAGGCAGCGCCCGTTATGGCCCCCAGCATTTT. This rearrangement joins TRBV5-8 to TRBJ1-5, with no clear D. With 0 bases removed from V and 10 bases from J, the gap between germline ends came to 20 bases. Looked up from germline, CDR1 is SGHTS and CDR2 is YDEGEE. This CDR3 comprises 16 residues.

This chain links TRBV19 with TRBJ1-5, with 7 bases matching TRBD1. This CDR3 has 14 residues. CDR1 LNHDA and CDR2 SQIVND come from the germline V gene (reference sequence). Trimming at V came to 5 bases and at J to 7 bases, leaving 8 bases not matched to a gene. CDR3: CASSLTGFGQPQHF. The DNA for the CDR3 is TGTGCCAGTAGTCTGACAGGGTTTGGGCAGCCCCAGCATTTT.

The genes are TRBV5-1 and TRBJ2-7, with D possibly TRBD1 on 5 matching bases. The CDR3 is made up of 14 amino acids. Germline V CDR1 and CDR2: SGHRS, YFSETQ. Trimming left V 2 bases short and J 5 bases short, with 14 bases between. The CDR3 here is CASSLNPGSDEQYV. DNA for the CDR3: TGCGCCAGCAGCTTAAACCCAGGGTCTGACGAGCAGTACGTC.

This clone was picked up a small number of times. This chain uses TRBV27 with TRBJ1-1; 8 bases match TRBD1. The CDR3 length is 13 residues. Per the germline V gene, CDR1 is MNHEY and CDR2 is SMNVEV (reference sequence). J lost 4 bases, V lost 5 bases, and 3 bases had no gene match. The CDR3 coding sequence is TGTGCCAGCAGTGGTACAGGGGGCACTGAAGCTTTCTTT. This encodes CASSGTGGTEAFF.

This clone was counted once. The chain couples TRBV15 to TRBJ2-1; D gene ambiguous. Trimming pared 1 base from V and 0 bases from J, leaving 7 bases between. The germline CDR1 and CDR2 sequences are LNHNV and YYDKDF (reference sequence). This CDR3 has 15 residues. CDR3 in amino acids: CATSRGTSSYNEQFF. CDR3 DNA: TGTGCCACCAGCAGAGGAACAAGCTCCTACAATGAGCAGTTCTTC. Full variable domain (outside the CDR3, taken from reference TRBV15 and TRBJ2-1): DAMVIQNPRYQVTQFGKPVTLSCSQTLNHNVMYWYQQKSSQAPKLLFHYYDKDFNNEADTPDNFQSRRPNTSFCFLDIRSPGLGDTAMYLCATSRGTSSYNEQFFGPGTRLTVL.

The table lists this clone with a few counts. The CDR3 protein is CASSPRQGHEQFF. CDR3 sequence (DNA): TGTGCCAGCTCACCACGGCAGGGCCATGAGCAGTTCTTC. This chain links TRBV18 with TRBJ2-1, with a possible D match to TRBD1 (5 bases). V lost 1 base to trimming and J lost 8 bases, with 9 bases between them. The germline gives CDR1 KGHSH, CDR2 LQKENI. This CDR3 has 13 amino acids.

As DNA, the CDR3 is TGTGCCACGGGCCTTAATGAAAAACTGTTTTTT. This gives the protein CATGLNEKLFF. V and J are TRBV15 and TRBJ1-4; no clear D gene. The germline V gene has CDR1 LNHNV and CDR2 YYDKDF (reference sequence). Trimming stripped 9 bases from V and 4 bases from J, with 6 bases between. The CDR3 has 11 residues. The variable domain in full, completed from reference TRBV15 and TRBJ1-4, reads DAMVIQNPRYQVTQFGKPVTLSCSQTLNHNVMYWYQQKSSQAPKLLFHYYDKDFNNEADTPDNFQSRRPNTSFCFLDIRSPGLGDTAMYLCATGLNEKLFFGSGTQLSVL.

The rearrangement links TRBV7-6 to TRBJ2-6; a possible D gene is TRBD1 (5 bases). The CDR3 totals 16 residues. V was clipped by 5 bases and J by 0 bases, with 11 bases between them. Germline CDR1 SGHVS, CDR2 FNYEAQ. The CDR3 reads CASSPTGPSGANVLTF. Here the CDR3 DNA reads TGTGCCAGCAGCCCCACAGGACCCTCTGGGGCCAACGTCCTGACTTTC.

V is TRBV2 and J is TRBJ2-1; 8 positions agree with TRBD2. This CDR3 spans 15 amino acids. Germline CDR1 and CDR2: SNHLY and FYNNEI. Trimming at V came to 2 bases and at J to 7 bases, leaving 7 bases not matched to a gene. CDR3 sequence: CASSEKRGQLNEQFF. The DNA for the CDR3 is TGTGCCAGCAGTGAAAAGCGGGGGCAACTGAATGAGCAGTTCTTC.

The chain combines TRBV3-1 (or the pseudogene TRBV3-2) with TRBJ2-3; the D gene is possibly TRBD2 (5 bases). The V and J ends lost 1 base and 6 bases respectively, with 8 bases between them. This CDR3 is built from 13 residues. Germline-derived CDR1 and CDR2 are LGHDT and YNNKEL (reference sequence). CDR3 loop: CASSQGRGDTQYF. DNA for the CDR3: TGTGCCAGCAGCCAAGGGAGAGGGGATACGCAGTATTTT.

The chain carries TRBV5-6 and TRBJ1-2; D ambiguous. V shed 1 base and J shed 3 bases, with 13 bases lying between them. Germline V gene sequence: CDR1 SGHDT, CDR2 YYEEEE. CDR3 length equals 15 residues. CDR3 DNA sequence: TGTGCCAGCAGCTTGATGGCCAGGTATCACTATGGCTACACCTTC. Its protein is CASSLMARYHYGYTF.

This clone was seen just once. The chain uses TRBV3-1 (or the pseudogene TRBV3-2) and TRBJ1-2; D might be TRBD1 (5 bases). Germline assignment: CDR1 LGHDT and CDR2 YNNKEL (reference sequence). V dropped 1 base and J dropped 6 bases, with 15 bases sitting between them. The CDR3 is 15 residues long. Here the CDR3 reads CASSQAGGGTNGYTF. The CDR3 nucleotides read TGTGCCAGCAGCCAAGCCGGGGGAGGGACGAATGGCTACACCTTC.